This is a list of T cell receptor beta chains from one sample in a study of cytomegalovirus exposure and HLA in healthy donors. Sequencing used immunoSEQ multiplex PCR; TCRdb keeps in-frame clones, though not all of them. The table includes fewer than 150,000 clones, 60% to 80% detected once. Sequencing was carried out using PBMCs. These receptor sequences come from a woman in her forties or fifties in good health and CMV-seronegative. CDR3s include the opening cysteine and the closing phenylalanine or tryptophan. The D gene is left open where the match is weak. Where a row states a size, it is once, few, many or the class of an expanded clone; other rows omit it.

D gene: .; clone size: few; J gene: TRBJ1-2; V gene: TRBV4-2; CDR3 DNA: TGTGCCAGCAGCCCCCCGGCTCAGGTTGGGCAGGGTGGCTACACCTTC; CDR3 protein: CASSPPAQVGQGGYTF
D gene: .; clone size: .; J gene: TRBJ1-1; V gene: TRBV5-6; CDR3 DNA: TGTGCCAGCGGCCAACGGAGGGAGCAGGCCATTTTTAACACTGAAGCTTTCTTT; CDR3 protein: CASGQRREQAIFNTEAFF
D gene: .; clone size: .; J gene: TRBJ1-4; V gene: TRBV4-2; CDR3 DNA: TGTGCCAGCAGCCCGCGACAGCCTAATGAAAAACTGTTTTTT; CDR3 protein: CASSPRQPNEKLFF
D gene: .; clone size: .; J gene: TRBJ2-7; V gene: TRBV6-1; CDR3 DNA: TGTGCCAGCAGTGTGAATCCAGGGATGACCTCCTACGAGCAGTACTTC; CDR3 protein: CASSVNPGMTSYEQYF
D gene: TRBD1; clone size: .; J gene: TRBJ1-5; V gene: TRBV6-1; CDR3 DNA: TGTGCCAGCACCACCGACAGGGGCCCCTGGCAGCCCCAGCATTTT; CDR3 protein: CASTTDRGPWQPQHF
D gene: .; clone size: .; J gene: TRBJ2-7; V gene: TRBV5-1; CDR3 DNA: TGCGCCAGCAGCCAGTCTGGACAGTCCTACGAGCAGTACTTC; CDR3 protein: CASSQSGQSYEQYF
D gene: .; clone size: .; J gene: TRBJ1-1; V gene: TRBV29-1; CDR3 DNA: TGCAGCGTCGACAATTTCGGTGAAGCTTTCTTT; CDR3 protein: CSVDNFGEAFF
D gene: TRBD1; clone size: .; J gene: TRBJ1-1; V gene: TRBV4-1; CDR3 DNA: TGCGCCAGCAGCCCACCGGACAGGGGGTTTACTGAAGCTTTCTTT; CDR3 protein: CASSPPDRGFTEAFF
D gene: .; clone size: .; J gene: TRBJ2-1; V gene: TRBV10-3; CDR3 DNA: TGTGCCATCATGGAGGAGGTCGAGCAGTTCTTC; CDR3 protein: CAIMEEVEQFF
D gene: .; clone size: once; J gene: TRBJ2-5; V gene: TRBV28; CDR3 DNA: TGTGCCAGCAGCCCCTTTTTAGAGACCCAGTACTTC; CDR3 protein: CASSPFLETQYF
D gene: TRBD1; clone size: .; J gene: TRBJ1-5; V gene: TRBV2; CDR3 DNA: TGTGCCAGCACCGGGACAGGAAACAATCAGCCCCAGCATTTT; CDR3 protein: CASTGTGNNQPQHF
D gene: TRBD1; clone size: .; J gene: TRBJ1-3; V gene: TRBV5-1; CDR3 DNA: TGCGCCAGCAGCTCGACAGGGGGCTCTGGAAACACCATATATTTT; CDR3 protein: CASSSTGGSGNTIYF
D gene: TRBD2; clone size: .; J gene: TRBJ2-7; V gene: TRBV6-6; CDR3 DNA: TGTGCCAGCAGTAACAGCGGGGCGGCCTCCTCCGAGCAGTACTTC; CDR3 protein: CASSNSGAASSEQYF
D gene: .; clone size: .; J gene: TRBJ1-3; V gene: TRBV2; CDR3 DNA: TGTGCCAGCAGTGGAATGAGGGTTGGAAACACCATATATTTT; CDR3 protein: CASSGMRVGNTIYF
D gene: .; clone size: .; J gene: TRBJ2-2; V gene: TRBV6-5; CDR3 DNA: TGTGCCAGCAGACCGACAGGTGGCACCGGGGAGCTGTTTTTT; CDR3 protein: CASRPTGGTGELFF
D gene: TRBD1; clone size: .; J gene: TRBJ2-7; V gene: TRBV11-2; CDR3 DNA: TGTGCCAGCAGCCAGACAGGGCTGGGGTACGAGCAGTACTTC; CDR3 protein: CASSQTGLGYEQYF
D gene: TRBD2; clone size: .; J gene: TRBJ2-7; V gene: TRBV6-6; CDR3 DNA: TGTGCCAGCAGCTACCCGGGACTAGCGGGGGGGGACGAGCAGTACTTC; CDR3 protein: CASSYPGLAGGDEQYF
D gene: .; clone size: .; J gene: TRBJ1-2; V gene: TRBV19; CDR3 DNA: TGTGCCAGTAGTATTTTAAGGACGGAGGATGGCTACACCTTC; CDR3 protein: CASSILRTEDGYTF